The TCR beta chain described here comes from a study of blood T cell repertoires in COVID-19. Study-level background: The cDNA or gDNA used as material had been derived from T cells, B-cell-depleted T cells, or PBMCs.

Source study methods: Counts of nucleated cells, estimated from reference gene primer amplification, were obtained. The repertoire was sequenced with immunoSEQ multiplex PCR; TCRdb's copy has only in-frame clones and lacks some. That table furnishes V, J and clone size, whereas the DNA furnished D and trimming. The profile shows more than 200,000 clones, approximately 84% of them singletons. Followed over time, Seattle patients had been enrolled while infection was active. J was trimmed by 2 bases and V by 1 base; bases with no gene match: 3. Germline CDR1 is MGHDK and CDR2 is SYGVNS. The CDR3 covers 15 residues.

The specimen sequenced was peripheral blood. The chain links TRBV25-1 to TRBJ2-3; 7 nucleotides align to TRBD2. The TCR sequence derives from a man in his fifties or sixties with COVID-19, enrolled during active disease. CDR3 amino acids: CASSEWTSPTDTQYF. The CDR3 nucleotides read TGTGCCAGCAGTGAATGGACTAGTCCCACAGATACGCAGTATTTT.